The clone carrying this T cell receptor (beta chain) was detected only a few times. This entry comes from a study of blood T cell repertoires in COVID-19. After removal of 4 bases from V and 5 bases from J, the junction contained 5 bases not matched to a gene. The CDR3 covers 14 residues. Germline loops: CDR1 LNHDA, CDR2 SQIVND (reference sequence). The data were produced by immunoSEQ multiplex PCR, yet TCRdb's version contains in-frame clones alone and is incomplete. The table records around 370,000 clones, around 91% of them present only once. This sequence joins TRBV19 and TRBJ2-1, with TRBD1 matching over 7 bases. The specimen sequenced was peripheral blood. The clonotype originates from a woman between 18 and 29 years old who had recovered from COVID-19. CDR3: CASSTGQLNNEQFF. The CDR3, as DNA: TGTGCCAGTAGTACGGGACAGTTAAACAATGAGCAGTTCTTC.